The sequence of this T cell receptor (beta chain) was determined in a study of T-cell reconstitution after alpha-beta-depleted transplantation in children. The V and J ends lost 0 bases and 2 bases respectively, with 11 bases between them. The germline V gene encodes CDR1 SGHRS and CDR2 YFSETQ. This CDR3 spans 15 amino acids. Unique molecular identifiers were incorporated into the prepared TCRbeta library. TCRdb ran MiXCR on the PCR reads and lists one entry per CDR3 protein. This table holds hundreds of thousands of distinct CDR3 sequences, 10% to 13% found once. In this sample, this clonotype turned up a few times.

The origin of this receptor is a human donor who donated a stem cell graft to a child with acute myeloid leukemia. The genes are TRBV5-1 and TRBJ2-5, with D hard to call. The input for sequencing was PBMCs from the stem cell graft donor, taken from the stem cell graft. The CDR3 DNA reads as TGCGCCAGCAGCTTGGTAGACCCTCCACAAGAGACCCAGTACTTC. This gives the protein CASSLVDPPQETQYF.